This T cell receptor (beta chain) was sequenced during a study of CD8 T cells in ankylosing spondylitis. General study points: Clones linked to disease, bearing a CD8+ phenotype, were relatively rare in peripheral blood. Within ankylosing spondylitis blood, a TCR beta motif made up of fewer than ten highly homologous variants appeared to be characteristic. From matched ankylosing spondylitis synovial fluid, disease-linked clones were reportedly recovered at significantly enriched levels.

About this clonotype: Its antigen is still unknown.

Germline CDR1 reads DFQATT; CDR2 reads SNEGSKA (reference sequence). Between the trimmed V and J ends, which lost 6 bases and 1 base, there was a span of 24 bases. This CDR3 comprises 17 residues. As the method for making TCR beta libraries, quantitative 5'-RACE with molecular barcodes was used. One entry per CDR3 protein, called by TCRdb with MiXCR from the 5' RACE reads. The sample includes 250,000 to 300,000 distinct CDR3 sequences, around 18% seen only once; the top ten take roughly 7.3%. Specimen: blood, either unsorted or a sorted T cell fraction (not recorded which). This rearrangement joins TRBV20-1 to TRBJ2-5; D may be TRBD2 (6 bases). This receptor was obtained from a male donor with ankylosing spondylitis or in good health (not recorded which). CDR3 bases: TGCAGTGCCGTAGGGCGGGGTTCGTGGGTATCCCAAGAGACCCAGTACTTC. Translated: CSAVGRGSWVSQETQYF.